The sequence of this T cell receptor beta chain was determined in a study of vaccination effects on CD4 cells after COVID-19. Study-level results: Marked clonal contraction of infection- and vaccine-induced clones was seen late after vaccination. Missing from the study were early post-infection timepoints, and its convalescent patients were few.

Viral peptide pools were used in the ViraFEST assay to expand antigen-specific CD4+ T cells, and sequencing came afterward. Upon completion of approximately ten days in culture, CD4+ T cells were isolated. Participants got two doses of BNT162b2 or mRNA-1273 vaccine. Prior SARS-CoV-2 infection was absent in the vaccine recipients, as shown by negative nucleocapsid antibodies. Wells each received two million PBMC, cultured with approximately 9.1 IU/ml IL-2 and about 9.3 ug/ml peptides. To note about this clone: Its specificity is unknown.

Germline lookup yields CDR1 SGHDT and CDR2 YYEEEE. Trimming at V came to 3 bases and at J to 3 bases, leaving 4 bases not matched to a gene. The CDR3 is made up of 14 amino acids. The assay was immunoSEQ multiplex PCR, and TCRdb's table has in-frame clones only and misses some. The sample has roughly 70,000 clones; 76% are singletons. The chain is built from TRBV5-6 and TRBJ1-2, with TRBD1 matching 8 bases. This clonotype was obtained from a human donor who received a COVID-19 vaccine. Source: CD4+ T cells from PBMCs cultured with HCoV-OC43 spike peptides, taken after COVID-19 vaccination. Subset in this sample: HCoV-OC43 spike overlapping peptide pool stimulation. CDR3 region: CASSSRGRDYGYTF. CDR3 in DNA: TGTGCCAGCAGCTCCAGGGGGCGCGACTATGGCTACACCTTC.